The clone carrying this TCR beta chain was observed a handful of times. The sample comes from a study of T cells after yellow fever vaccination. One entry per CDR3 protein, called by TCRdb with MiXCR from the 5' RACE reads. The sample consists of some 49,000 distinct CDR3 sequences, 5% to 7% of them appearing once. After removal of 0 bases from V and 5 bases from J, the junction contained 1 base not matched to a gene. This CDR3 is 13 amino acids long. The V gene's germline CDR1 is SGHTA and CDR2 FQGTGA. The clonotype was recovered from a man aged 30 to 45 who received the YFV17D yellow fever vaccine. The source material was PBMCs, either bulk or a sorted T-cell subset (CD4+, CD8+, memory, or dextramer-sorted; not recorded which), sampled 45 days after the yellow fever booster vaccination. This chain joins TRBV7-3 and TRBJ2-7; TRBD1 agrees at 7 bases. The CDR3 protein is CASSLTGGNEQYF. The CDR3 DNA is TGTGCCAGCAGCTTAACAGGGGGCAACGAGCAGTACTTC.